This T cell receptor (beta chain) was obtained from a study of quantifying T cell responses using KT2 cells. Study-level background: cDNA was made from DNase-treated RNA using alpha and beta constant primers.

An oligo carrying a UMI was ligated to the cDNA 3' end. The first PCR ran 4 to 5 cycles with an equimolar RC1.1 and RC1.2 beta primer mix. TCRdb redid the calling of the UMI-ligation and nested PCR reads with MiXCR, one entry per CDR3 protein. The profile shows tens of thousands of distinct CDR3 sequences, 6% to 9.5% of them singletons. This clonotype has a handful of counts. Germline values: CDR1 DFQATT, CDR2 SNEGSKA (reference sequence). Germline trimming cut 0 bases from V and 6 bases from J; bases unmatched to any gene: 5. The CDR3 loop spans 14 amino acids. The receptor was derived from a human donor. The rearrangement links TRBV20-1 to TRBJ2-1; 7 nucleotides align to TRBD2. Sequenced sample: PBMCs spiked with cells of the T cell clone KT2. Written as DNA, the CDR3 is TGCAGTGCTAGAGATCTGCGGGAGCTCAATGAGCAGTTCTTC. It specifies CSARDLRELNEQFF.